This TCR beta chain originates from a study of CD8 T cells in Susac syndrome. This CDR3 has 15 amino acids. J was trimmed by 4 bases and V by 5 bases; bases with no gene match: 14. The germline CDR1 and CDR2 sequences are DFQATT and SNEGSKA (reference sequence). The authors reverse transcribed roughly 0.5 to 1 ug RNA with random hexamers. TCRdb reprocessed the immunoSEQ multiplex PCR reads via MiXCR and lists one record per CDR3 protein. The sample records roughly 150,000 distinct CDR3 sequences, approximately 94% being singletons. This sequence originates from a human donor with multiple sclerosis. Sequencing used CD4+ T cells from PBMCs. The chain combines TRBV20-1 with TRBJ2-7, with 7 bases fitting TRBD2. CDR3 bases: TGCAGTGCTGCCCCAAGAGACAGCGGGATGTACGAGCAGTACTTC. Translated, it gives CSAAPRDSGMYEQYF.